This TCR beta chain was obtained from a study of T cells in Graves' hyperthyroidism and ophthalmopathy (dated by TCRdb to between 2019 and 2020). Some background on the complete study: Peripheral blood samples were taken at initial diagnosis, before any treatment was given. TCR V-J signatures able to tell the groups apart were searched for in a discovery cohort of 100 or so patients, of whom under 45 had Graves' ophthalmopathy and around 56 had stable Graves' hyperthyroidism. Whether ophthalmopathy could be predicted prospectively was tested in an independent validation cohort made up of 18 to 20 hyperthyroidism patients plus 17 patients who later progressed to ophthalmopathy. The 100 discovery patients were randomly divided into training and test sets at a 7:3 ratio. Thyroid tissue and blood T-cell repertoires from over 5 Graves' hyperthyroidism patients were also compared in the study. After blood sampling, hyperthyroidism patients were treated with methimazole at a starting dose of 30 mg daily, and ophthalmopathy patients were treated with high-dose intravenous methylprednisolone. According to the paper, TCR Vbeta CDR3 sequencing was carried out on 135 peripheral blood samples, which came from 40 to 45 ophthalmopathy, 80 or so hyperthyroidism and 17 progressor patients. Broader findings and caveats from the paper: In validation, progression to ophthalmopathy was predicted by the model with about 70% sensitivity and 72.22% specificity, a median of approximately 6.5 months before onset. Blood samples also contained most of the expanded thyroid clonotypes (frequency above 0.001), which suggests that blood repertoires may reflect thyroid immune responses. No statistical method was used to fix the sample size in advance, and group allocation was not hidden from the investigators. A 13 V-J signature model separated ophthalmopathy from stable hyperthyroidism, with just over 85% sensitivity and 81.08% specificity in cross-validation and 80%/75% in testing.

Amplification of TCR beta CDR3 regions was carried out from RNA transcripts. For the first round of RT-PCR on the TCR CDR3, the HTBI primer set was used together with the Qiagen OneStep RT-PCR kit. The libraries were constructed in a second round of multiplex PCR and then size-selected and purified. Paired-end sequencing of the libraries was performed with 100 bp reads on an Illumina HiSeq2000. Per the original workflow: SOAPnuke was used to process the raw data, with reads discarded if the reads contained adapters or uncalled bases, had a mean Phred below 15, or lacked an exact constant-primer or identifier match. COPE v1.2.5 was used to merge the high-quality paired reads, and each unique nucleotide sequence was defined as a clonotype. Clonotypes were aligned to IMGT TRBV, TRBD and TRBJ reference segments using MiTCR v1.1. The analysis was restricted to V-J combinations with a frequency above 0.0001, which together covered 99% to 99.2% of the repertoires. A TCS score was defined as the ratio between F50 (clonal expansion) and ExV (chaos), using BLOSUM62-based TCRdist between CDR3 peptides within each V-J. Welch's t-statistics and random forest reduced 500 to 550 V-J features to under 15, which were used in a naive Bayes classifier (R e1071). Through fastp at Q25 and MiXCR, TCRdb rebuilt clones from the public reads, retaining in-frame beta chains. For every CDR3 protein sequence, its rows merge into one entry that carries the most common genes and DNA. These V and J calls rely on TCRdb rather than the paper's analysis. For this sample the table gives 250,000 or so distinct CDR3 sequences, of which approximately 16% were detected only once. Under 35% of the sample lies in the top ten.

This clonotype was seen at least ten times. Its antigen remains unidentified. No much larger clone exists at a distance of one base, and base qualities are not known. The CDR3 measures 14 amino acids from cysteine to phenylalanine. Only CDR3 DNA remains: 42 bases, in frame from the first base. In the germline V gene (reference sequence), CDR1 corresponds to DFQATT and CDR2 to SNEGSKA. V trim: 0 bases; J trim: 3 bases; unmatched bases: 1. Moderately to severely active disease, a Clinical Activity Score of at least 3, a NOSPECS grade of at least 4, and a duration under 3 months were present in ophthalmopathy patients. Exclusion was applied to patients with uncontrolled infections, other autoimmune diseases, pregnancy or lactation. Diagnoses were based on clinical symptoms, serum thyroxine and TRAb, thyroid ultrasound and orbital computed tomography. Ficoll-Paque density gradient centrifugation was used to isolate PBMCs from under 11 ml of fresh peripheral blood. Total RNA was extracted with Trizol reagent, and quality was checked on an Agilent 2100 Bioanalyzer.

The rearrangement joined TRBV20-1 to TRBJ2-5; 10 middle bases align to TRBD2. This receptor was taken from a woman between 18 and 30 years old with Graves' ophthalmopathy. The sequencing sample was made of blood. The bases read TGCAGTGCTAGAGAGGGACTAGCGAAAGAGACCCAGTACTTC. Its amino acids are CSAREGLAKETQYF.